Listed here is a single TCR beta chain. Repertoires were generated with immunoSEQ multiplex PCR, while TCRdb's copy carries only in-frame clones and drops some. The sample lists approximately 160,000 clones, 90% to 95% seen once, with nearly 0.55% in the top ten. This sample was included in a study of blood T cell repertoires in COVID-19. Study at large: Acute and convalescent COVID-19 specimens originated in the United States, Italy and Spain.

This CDR3 has 17 amino acids. The germline gives CDR1 SGHVS, CDR2 FQNEAQ. The V gene lost 6 bases and the J gene lost 2 bases, with 22 bases spanning the gap. This clonotype was sampled from a man in his fifties or sixties with acute or convalescent COVID-19. The V and J genes are TRBV7-8 and TRBJ1-2, with D perhaps matching TRBD1 (5 bases). The sequenced material came from peripheral blood. The CDR3 DNA reads TGTGCCAGCAGTTCTCGCCCTAGTAGATCAGGGAACTATGGCTACACCTTC. It encodes CASSSRPSRSGNYGYTF.